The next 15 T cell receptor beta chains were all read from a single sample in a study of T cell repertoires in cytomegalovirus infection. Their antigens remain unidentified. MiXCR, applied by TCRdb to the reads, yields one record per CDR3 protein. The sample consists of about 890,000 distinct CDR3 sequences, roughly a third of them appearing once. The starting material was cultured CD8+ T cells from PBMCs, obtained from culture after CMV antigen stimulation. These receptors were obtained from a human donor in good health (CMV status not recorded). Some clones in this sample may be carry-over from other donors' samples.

The CDR3 loop reads CASSSPPGLAGDDEQFF. The CDR3 DNA is TGTGCCAGCAGTTCTCCACCGGGACTAGCGGGGGACGACGAGCAGTTCTTC. This chain joins TRBV7-6 and TRBJ2-1; 14 nucleotides align to TRBD2. With 6 bases clipped from V and 10 bases from J, the junction kept 14 bases outside the gene matches. Per the germline V gene, CDR1 is SGHVS and CDR2 is FNYEAQ. The CDR3 runs 17 residues.

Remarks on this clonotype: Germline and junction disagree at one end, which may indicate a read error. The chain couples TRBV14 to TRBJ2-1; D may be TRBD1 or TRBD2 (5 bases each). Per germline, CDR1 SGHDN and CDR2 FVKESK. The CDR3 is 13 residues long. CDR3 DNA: TGTGCCAGCAGCCTTGACGGGGCGGAGTGGGAGTCCTTC. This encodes CASSLDGAEWESF.

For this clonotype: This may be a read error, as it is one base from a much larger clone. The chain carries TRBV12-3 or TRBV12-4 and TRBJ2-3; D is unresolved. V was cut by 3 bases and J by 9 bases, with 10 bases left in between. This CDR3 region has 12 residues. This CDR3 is CASSFKARTQYF. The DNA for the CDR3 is TGTGCCAGCAGTTTCAAAGCTCGAACGCAGTATTTT.

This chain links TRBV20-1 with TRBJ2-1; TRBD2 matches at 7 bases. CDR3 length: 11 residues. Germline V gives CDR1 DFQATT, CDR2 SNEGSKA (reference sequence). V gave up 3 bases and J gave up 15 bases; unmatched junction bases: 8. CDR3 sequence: CSAREGAGLFF. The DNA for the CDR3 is TGCAGTGCTAGGGAGGGAGCGGGGCTGTTCTTC.

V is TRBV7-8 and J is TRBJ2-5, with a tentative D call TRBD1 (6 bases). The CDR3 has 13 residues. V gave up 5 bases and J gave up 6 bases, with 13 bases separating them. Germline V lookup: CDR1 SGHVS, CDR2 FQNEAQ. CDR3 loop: CASSRRGSKTQYF. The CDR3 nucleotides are TGTGCCAGCAGCCGAAGGGGGTCGAAGACCCAGTACTTC. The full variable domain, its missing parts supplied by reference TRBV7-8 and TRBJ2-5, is GAGVSQSPRYKVAKRGQDVALRCDPISGHVSLFWYQQALGQGPEFLTYFQNEAQLDKSGLPSDRFFAERPEGSVSTLKIQRTQQEDSAVYLCASSRRGSKTQYFGPGTRLLVL.

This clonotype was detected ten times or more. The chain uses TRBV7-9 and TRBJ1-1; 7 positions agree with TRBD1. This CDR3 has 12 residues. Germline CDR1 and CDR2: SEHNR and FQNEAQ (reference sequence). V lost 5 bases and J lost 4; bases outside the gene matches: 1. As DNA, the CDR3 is TGTGCCAGCAGCCGGGACAGCACTGAAGCTTTCTTT. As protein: CASSRDSTEAFF.

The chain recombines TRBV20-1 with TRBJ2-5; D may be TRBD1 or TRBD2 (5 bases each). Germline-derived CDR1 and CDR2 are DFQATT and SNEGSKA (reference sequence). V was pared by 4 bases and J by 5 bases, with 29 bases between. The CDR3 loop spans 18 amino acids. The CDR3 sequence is CSATTSRAGLVVRETQYF. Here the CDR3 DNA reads TGCAGTGCTACGACCTCCAGGGCGGGCCTAGTGGTGCGGGAGACCCAGTACTTC.

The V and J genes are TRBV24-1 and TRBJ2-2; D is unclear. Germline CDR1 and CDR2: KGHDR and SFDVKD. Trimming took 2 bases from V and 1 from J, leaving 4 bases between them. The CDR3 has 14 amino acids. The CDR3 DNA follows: TGTGCCACCAGTGATTGGGAGAACACCGGGGAGCTGTTTTTT. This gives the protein CATSDWENTGELFF.

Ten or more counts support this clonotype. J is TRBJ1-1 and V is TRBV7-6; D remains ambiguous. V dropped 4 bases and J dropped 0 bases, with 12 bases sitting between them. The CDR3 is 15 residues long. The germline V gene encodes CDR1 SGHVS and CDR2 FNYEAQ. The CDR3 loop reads CASSSVFAMNTEAFF. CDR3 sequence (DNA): TGTGCCAGCAGCTCCGTGTTCGCAATGAACACTGAAGCTTTCTTT.

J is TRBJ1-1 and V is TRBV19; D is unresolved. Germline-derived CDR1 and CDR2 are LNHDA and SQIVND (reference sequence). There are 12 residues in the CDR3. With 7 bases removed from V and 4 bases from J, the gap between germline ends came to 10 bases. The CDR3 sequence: CASKYAGTEAFF. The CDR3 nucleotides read TGTGCCAGTAAGTACGCAGGCACTGAAGCTTTCTTT.

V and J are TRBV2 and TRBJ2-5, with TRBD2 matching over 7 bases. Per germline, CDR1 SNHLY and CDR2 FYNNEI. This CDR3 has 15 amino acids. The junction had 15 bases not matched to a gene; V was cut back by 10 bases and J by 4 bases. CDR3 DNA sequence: TGTGCCATAAAGGGCGGGGGTAATATAAGAGAGACCCAGTACTTC. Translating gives CAIKGGGNIRETQYF. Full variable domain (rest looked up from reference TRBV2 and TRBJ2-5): EPEVTQTPSHQVTQMGQEVILRCVPISNHLYFYWYRQILGQKVEFLVSFYNNEISEKSEIFDDQFSVERPDGSNFTLKIRSTKLEDSAMYFCAIKGGGNIRETQYFGPGTRLLVL.

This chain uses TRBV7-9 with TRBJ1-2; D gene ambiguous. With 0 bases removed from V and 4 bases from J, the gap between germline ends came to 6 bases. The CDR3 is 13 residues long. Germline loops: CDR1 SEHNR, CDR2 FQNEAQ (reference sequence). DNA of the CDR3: TGTGCCAGCAGCTTAGCGGATACCTATGGCTACACCTTC. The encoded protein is CASSLADTYGYTF.

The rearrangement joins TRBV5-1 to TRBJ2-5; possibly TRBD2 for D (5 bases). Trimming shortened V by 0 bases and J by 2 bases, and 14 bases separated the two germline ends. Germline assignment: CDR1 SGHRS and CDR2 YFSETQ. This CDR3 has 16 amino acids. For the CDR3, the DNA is TGCGCCAGCAGCTTGGCCCTGACGGGGTGGCAAGAGACCCAGTACTTC. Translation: CASSLALTGWQETQYF. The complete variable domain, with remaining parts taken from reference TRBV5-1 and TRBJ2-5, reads KAGVTQTPRYLIKTRGQQVTLSCSPISGHRSVSWYQQTPGQGLQFLFEYFSETQRNKGNFPGRFSGRQFSNSRSEMNVSTLELGDSALYLCASSLALTGWQETQYFGPGTRLLVL.

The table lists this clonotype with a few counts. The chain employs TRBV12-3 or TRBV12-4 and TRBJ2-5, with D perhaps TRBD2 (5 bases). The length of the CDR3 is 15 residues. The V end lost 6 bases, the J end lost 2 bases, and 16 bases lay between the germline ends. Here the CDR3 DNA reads TGTGCCAGCAGGCCCCCACCGGGGATTCAAGAGACCCAGTACTTC. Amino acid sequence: CASRPPPGIQETQYF.

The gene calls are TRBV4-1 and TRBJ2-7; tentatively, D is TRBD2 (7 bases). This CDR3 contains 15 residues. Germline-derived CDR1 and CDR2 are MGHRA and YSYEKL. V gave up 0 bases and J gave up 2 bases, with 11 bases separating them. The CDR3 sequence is CASSQEKGGTYEQYF. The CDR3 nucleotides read TGCGCCAGCAGCCAAGAGAAGGGGGGGACCTACGAGCAGTACTTC.